The rows below give T cell receptor beta chains drawn from one sample of a study of T cells after yellow fever vaccination. TCRdb reprocessed the 5' RACE reads with MiXCR, giving one entry per CDR3 protein. The sample has some 300,000 distinct CDR3 sequences, around 8.1% seen once. The specimen comprised PBMCs, sampled approximately 47 days after the first yellow fever vaccination. Receptor source: a man aged 18 to 35 who received the YFV17D yellow fever vaccine. CDR3s include the opening cysteine and the closing phenylalanine or tryptophan. The D gene is left open where the match is weak. For some rows the clone size is stated as once, few or many, or as a class when expanded; others skip it.

d_call,clone_size,j_call,v_call,cdr3_aa,cdr3_nt
.,many,TRBJ1-2,TRBV5-1,CASSSGFSDGYTF,TGCGCCAGCAGCTCAGGGTTTTCTGATGGCTACACCTTC
TRBD2,.,TRBJ2-5,TRBV15,CATSRWRGGQETQYF,TGTGCCACCAGCAGATGGCGGGGGGGACAAGAGACCCAGTACTTC
TRBD2,few,TRBJ2-2,TRBV6-1,CASRIRRTSGTGELFF,TGTGCCAGCAGGATTAGGCGCACTAGCGGGACCGGGGAGCTGTTTTTT
.,.,TRBJ2-7,TRBV18,CASSPIGAHSYEQYF,TGTGCCAGCTCACCAATCGGGGCCCACTCCTACGAGCAGTACTTC
.,few,TRBJ2-3,TRBV10-2,CASIGAASTDTQYF,TGCGCCAGCATCGGGGCGGCAAGCACAGATACGCAGTATTTT
.,many,TRBJ2-6,TRBV27,CASKGESSGANVLTF,TGTGCCAGCAAGGGGGAGTCCTCTGGGGCCAACGTCCTGACTTTC
TRBD1,few,TRBJ1-3,TRBV12-3/TRBV12-4,CASSLGDRALDTIYF,TGTGCCAGCAGTTTGGGGGACAGGGCTTTAGACACCATATATTTT
.,few,TRBJ2-3,TRBV7-9,CASSLILGSTDTQYF,TGTGCCAGCAGCTTAATTCTCGGGTCCACAGATACGCAGTATTTT
TRBD1,few,TRBJ1-2,TRBV20-1,CSARTGTGGSYGYTF,TGCAGTGCTCGAACCGGGACAGGGGGCTCCTATGGCTACACCTTC
TRBD1,.,TRBJ2-3,TRBV12-3/TRBV12-4,CASRIQGVGADMQYF,TGTGCCAGCAGGATACAGGGGGTCGGCGCAGATATGCAGTATTTT
.,.,TRBJ2-5,TRBV5-8,CASRGATGETQYF,TGTGCCAGCAGGGGAGCCACCGGAGAGACCCAGTACTTC
TRBD2,few,TRBJ2-1,TRBV5-1,CASSPRPIAGGSYNEQFF,TGCGCCAGCAGCCCAAGACCTATAGCGGGGGGCTCCTACAATGAGCAGTTCTTC
TRBD1,once,TRBJ1-2,TRBV5-8,CASSLLGQGGAYTF,TGTGCCAGCAGCTTGTTGGGCCAAGGGGGCGCCTACACCTTC
.,few,TRBJ2-3,TRBV10-3,CAISEDNRRTDTQYF,TGTGCCATCAGTGAGGACAACCGGCGCACAGATACGCAGTATTTT
.,.,TRBJ2-7,TRBV10-2,CASRGGGEYEQYF,TGCGCCAGCAGAGGGGGAGGGGAGTACGAGCAGTACTTC
TRBD2,.,TRBJ2-1,TRBV20-1,CSANSGGAEGNEQFF,TGCAGTGCTAATAGCGGGGGGGCCGAGGGCAATGAGCAGTTCTTC
.,.,TRBJ1-5,TRBV5-1,CASRVGLDQPQHF,TGCGCCAGCAGGGTGGGATTGGATCAGCCCCAGCATTTT
.,many,TRBJ2-3,TRBV15,CATSRRSFTDTQYF,TGTGCCACCAGCCGAAGGTCCTTCACAGATACGCAGTATTTT
.,.,TRBJ2-3,TRBV7-9,CASSRRNTDTQYF,TGTGCCAGCAGCCGCCGTAATACAGATACGCAGTATTTT
TRBD1,few,TRBJ2-5,TRBV12-3/TRBV12-4,CASSLRGQSKETQYF,TGTGCCAGCAGCCTACGGGGACAGTCCAAAGAGACCCAGTACTTC
.,.,TRBJ1-1,TRBV28,CASAAVRLRAFF,TGTGCCAGCGCAGCCGTCCGCTTACGAGCTTTCTTT
.,few,TRBJ1-5,TRBV6-6,CASGWMEDQPQHF,TGTGCCAGCGGATGGATGGAGGATCAGCCCCAGCATTTT
.,many,TRBJ2-2,TRBV6-5,CASSYTRQTKMTGELFF,TGTGCCAGCAGTTACACAAGACAGACTAAAATGACCGGGGAGCTGTTTTTT
.,.,TRBJ1-5,TRBV12-3/TRBV12-4,CASSWTAEQPQHF,TGTGCCAGCAGTTGGACAGCTGAGCAGCCCCAGCATTTT
.,.,TRBJ1-2,TRBV29-1,CSVNRQGSGGYTF,TGCAGCGTTAACCGCCAGGGAAGTGGCGGCTACACCTTC
TRBD2,.,TRBJ2-3,TRBV18,CASSPWTSGGATDTQYF,TGTGCCAGCTCACCGTGGACTAGCGGGGGGGCCACAGATACGCAGTATTTT
.,.,TRBJ1-2,TRBV6-2/TRBV6-3,CASSSGGAPGGYTF,TGTGCCAGCAGTTCCGGCGGGGCGCCGGGAGGCTACACCTTC
TRBD1,.,TRBJ2-1,TRBV7-2,CASRRPGTDEQFF,TGTGCCAGCAGGCGTCCAGGGACAGATGAGCAGTTCTTC
.,few,TRBJ1-4,TRBV20-1,CSATEGLTNEKLFF,TGCAGTGCTACGGAGGGGTTGACTAATGAAAAACTGTTTTTT
TRBD1,few,TRBJ2-5,TRBV19,CASSIGTGGETQYF,TGTGCCAGTAGTATTGGGACAGGAGGGGAGACCCAGTACTTC
.,many,TRBJ1-5,TRBV20-1,CSASQGSNQPQHF,TGCAGTGCTAGTCAGGGGAGCAATCAGCCCCAGCATTTT
.,many,TRBJ1-2,TRBV11-2,CASSFRDGYTF,TGTGCCAGCAGCTTTCGGGATGGCTACACCTTC
.,few,TRBJ1-4,TRBV12-3/TRBV12-4,CASSHRPTNEKLFF,TGTGCCAGCAGCCACAGACCCACTAATGAAAAACTGTTTTTT
.,.,TRBJ1-6,TRBV4-2,CASSHQGTDQNSPLHF,TGTGCCAGCAGCCACCAAGGGACGGACCAGAATTCACCCCTCCACTTT
TRBD1,.,TRBJ1-2,TRBV7-9,CASSPGTGALGGYTF,TGTGCCAGCAGCCCCGGGACAGGGGCCCTGGGGGGCTACACCTTC
.,.,TRBJ1-1,TRBV29-1,CSVTFLQDAFF,TGCAGCGTTACCTTTCTCCAGGATGCTTTCTTT
.,.,TRBJ1-5,TRBV28,CASRAVPQVPQHF,TGTGCCAGCAGGGCCGTCCCCCAGGTCCCCCAGCATTTT
.,.,TRBJ1-1,TRBV27,CASSLGPGYTEAFF,TGTGCCAGCAGTTTAGGTCCGGGGTACACTGAAGCTTTCTTT
.,many,TRBJ2-2,TRBV7-9,CASSPPSGLNTGELFF,TGTGCCAGCAGCCCACCTTCGGGACTCAACACCGGGGAGCTGTTTTTT
.,.,TRBJ2-1,TRBV5-1,CASSLTGAYEQFF,TGCGCCAGCAGCTTGACAGGCGCCTATGAGCAGTTCTTC